Reported below is one T cell receptor (beta chain). The data derive from a study of T cells in Graves' hyperthyroidism and ophthalmopathy. Authors of the study amplified TCR beta CDR3 regions from RNA transcripts. The study used the HTBI primer set for a first-round RT-PCR of the TCR CDR3. TCRdb reanalysed the multiplex PCR reads using MiXCR and keeps one entry per CDR3 protein. The sample lists around 340,000 distinct CDR3 sequences, 16% occurring once. The V gene's germline CDR1 is SQVTM and CDR2 ANQGSEA. The germline V and J ends were trimmed by 0 bases and 6 bases, with 11 bases remaining between them. There are 14 residues in the CDR3.

V usage is TRBV29-1 and J usage is TRBJ2-2, with D unresolved. This receptor was obtained from a man aged 25-45 years with Graves' hyperthyroidism. The specimen sequenced was blood. This chain's CDR3 is CSVEDLRRAGELFF. CDR3 DNA: TGCAGCGTTGAAGACCTAAGACGAGCCGGGGAGCTGTTTTTT.